This TCR beta chain comes out of a study of cytomegalovirus exposure and HLA in healthy donors. At the level of the study: Early released data had around 89 million unique TCRs, all coming from HLA-typed donors. General study findings and limits: Through in vitro validation, a few CMV-associated chains were shown to be specific for CMV antigens.

This clone is identified as medium-sized from frequency. Antigen unknown. Trimming removed 2 bases from V and 0 bases from J, with 20 bases in between. CDR1 MNHNS and CDR2 SASEGT come from the germline V gene. The CDR3 sequence is 19 residues long. The PCR employed 60 Vbeta primers together with 13 Jbeta primers. TCRdb keeps only in-frame clones here, not all; method: immunoSEQ multiplex PCR. Found here are more than 95,000 clones; the top ten clones hold 3.5%. J is TRBJ1-3 and V is TRBV6-1; no clear D gene. This sequence was found in a man between 35 and 55 years old in good health and CMV-seronegative. The sample taken for sequencing was PBMCs. The CDR3 DNA sequence: TGTGCCAGCAGTGAACTTAGAGGGAGAAGCAGGCTCTCTGGAAACACCATATATTTT. Encoded protein: CASSELRGRSRLSGNTIYF.